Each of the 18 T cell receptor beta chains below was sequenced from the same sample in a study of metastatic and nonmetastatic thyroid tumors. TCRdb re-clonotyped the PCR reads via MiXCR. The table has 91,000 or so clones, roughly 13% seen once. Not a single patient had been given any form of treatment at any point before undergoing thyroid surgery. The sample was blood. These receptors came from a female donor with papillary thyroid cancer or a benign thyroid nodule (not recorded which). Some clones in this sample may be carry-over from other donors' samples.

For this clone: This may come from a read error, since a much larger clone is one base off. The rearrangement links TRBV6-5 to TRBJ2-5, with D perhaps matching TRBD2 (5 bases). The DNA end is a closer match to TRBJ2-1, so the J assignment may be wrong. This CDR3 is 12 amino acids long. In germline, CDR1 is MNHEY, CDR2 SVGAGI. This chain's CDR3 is CASSYTGSEQFF. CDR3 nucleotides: TGTGCCAGCAGTTACACGGGAAGTGAGCAGTTCTTC.

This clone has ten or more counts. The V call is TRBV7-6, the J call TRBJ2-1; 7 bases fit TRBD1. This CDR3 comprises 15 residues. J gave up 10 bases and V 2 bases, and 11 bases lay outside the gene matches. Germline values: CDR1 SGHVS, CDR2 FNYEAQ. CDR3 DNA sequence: TGTGCCAGCAGCTTACAGCCCGACAGGGCAGTCGAGCAGTTCTTC. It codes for CASSLQPDRAVEQFF.

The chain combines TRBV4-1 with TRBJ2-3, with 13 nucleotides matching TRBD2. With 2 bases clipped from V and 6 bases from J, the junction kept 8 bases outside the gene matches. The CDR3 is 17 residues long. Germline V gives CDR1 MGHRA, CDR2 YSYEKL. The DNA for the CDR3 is TGCGCCAGCAGCCAATACGGACTAGCGGGAGCTGCGGATACGCAGTATTTT. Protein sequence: CASSQYGLAGAADTQYF.

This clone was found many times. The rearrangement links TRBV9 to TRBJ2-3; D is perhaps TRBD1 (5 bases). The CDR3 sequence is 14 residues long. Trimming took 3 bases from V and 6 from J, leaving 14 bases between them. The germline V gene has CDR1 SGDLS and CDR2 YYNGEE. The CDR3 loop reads CASSGSGAHDTQYF. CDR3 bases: TGTGCCAGCAGCGGGAGTGGGGCGCACGATACGCAGTATTTT. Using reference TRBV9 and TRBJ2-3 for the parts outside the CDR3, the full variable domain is DSGVTQTPKHLITATGQRVTLRCSPRSGDLSVYWYQQSLDQGLQFLIQYYNGEERAKGNILERFSAQQFPDLHSELNLSSLELGDSALYFCASSGSGAHDTQYFGPGTRLTVL.

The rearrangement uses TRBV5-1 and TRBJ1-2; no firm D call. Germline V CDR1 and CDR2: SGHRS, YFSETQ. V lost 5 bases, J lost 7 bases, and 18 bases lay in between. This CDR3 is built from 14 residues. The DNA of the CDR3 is TGCGCCAGCAGTCCCGGGGATGGGGTTGGTGGCTACACCTTC. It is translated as CASSPGDGVGGYTF.

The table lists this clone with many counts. CDR3 protein: CSAARIAGGAYNEQFF. The CDR3 DNA reads TGCAGTGCGGCAAGAATAGCGGGAGGCGCCTACAATGAGCAGTTCTTC. The chain carries TRBV20-1 and TRBJ2-1; TRBD2 aligns across 10 bases. V was pared by 6 bases and J by 2 bases, with 10 bases of the junction left unmatched. From germline, CDR1 is DFQATT and CDR2 SNEGSKA (reference sequence). The CDR3 sequence is 16 residues long.

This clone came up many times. The CDR3 spells CAWALAGVRDTQYF. The DNA of the CDR3 is TGTGCCTGGGCGCTAGCGGGAGTTAGAGATACGCAGTATTTT. The V gene is TRBV30, the J gene TRBJ2-3; 10 bases line up with TRBD2. Germline CDR1 GTSNPN, CDR2 SVGIG (reference sequence). V trimming: 5 bases; J trimming: 5 bases; junction bases outside the gene matches: 7. This CDR3 has 14 amino acids.

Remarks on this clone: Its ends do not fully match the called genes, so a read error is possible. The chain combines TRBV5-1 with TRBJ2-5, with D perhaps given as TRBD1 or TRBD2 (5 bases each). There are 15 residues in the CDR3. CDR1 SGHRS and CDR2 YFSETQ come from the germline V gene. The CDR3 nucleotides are TGCACCAGCAGACTGGGGGACCAGAGGGAAGAGACCCAGTACTTC. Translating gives CTSRLGDQREETQYF.

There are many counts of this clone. This CDR3 reads CSARLLAGVGNEQFF. CDR3 in DNA: TGCAGTGCTAGACTTTTAGCGGGAGTAGGGAATGAGCAGTTCTTC. The gene calls are TRBV20-1 and TRBJ2-1, with 9 bases identical to TRBD2. After removal of 2 bases from V and 7 bases from J, the junction contained 9 bases not matched to a gene. The CDR3 extends over 15 amino acids. Germline CDR1 DFQATT, CDR2 SNEGSKA (reference sequence).

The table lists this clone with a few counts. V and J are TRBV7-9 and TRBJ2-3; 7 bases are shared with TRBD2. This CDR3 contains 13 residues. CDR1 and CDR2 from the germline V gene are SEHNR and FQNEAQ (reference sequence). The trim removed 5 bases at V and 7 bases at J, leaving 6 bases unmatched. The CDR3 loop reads CASSPGTKNTQYF. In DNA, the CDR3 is TGTGCCAGCAGCCCAGGGACTAAAAATACGCAGTATTTT.

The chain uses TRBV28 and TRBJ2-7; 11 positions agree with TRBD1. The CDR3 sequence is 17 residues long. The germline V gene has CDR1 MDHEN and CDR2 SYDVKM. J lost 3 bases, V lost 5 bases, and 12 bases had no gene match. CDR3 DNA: TGTGCCAGCAGTCAAACGATCTCCGGGACAGGGGGCTACGAGCAGTACTTC. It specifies CASSQTISGTGGYEQYF.

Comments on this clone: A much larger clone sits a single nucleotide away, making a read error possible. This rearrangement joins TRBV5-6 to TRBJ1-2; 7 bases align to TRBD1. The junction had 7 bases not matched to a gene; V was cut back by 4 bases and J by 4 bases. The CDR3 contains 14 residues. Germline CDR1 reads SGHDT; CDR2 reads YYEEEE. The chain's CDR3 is CASSLDRVIYGYTF. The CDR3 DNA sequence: TGTGCCAGCAGCCTTGACAGGGTCATCTATGGCTACACCTTC.

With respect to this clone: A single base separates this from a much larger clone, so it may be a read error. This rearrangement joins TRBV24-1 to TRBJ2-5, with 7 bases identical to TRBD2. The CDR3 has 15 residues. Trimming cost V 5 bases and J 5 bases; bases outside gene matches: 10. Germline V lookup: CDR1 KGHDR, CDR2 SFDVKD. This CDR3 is CATSGGGGSRETQYF. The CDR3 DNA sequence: TGTGCCACCAGTGGGGGTGGCGGGAGCCGTGAGACCCAGTACTTC.

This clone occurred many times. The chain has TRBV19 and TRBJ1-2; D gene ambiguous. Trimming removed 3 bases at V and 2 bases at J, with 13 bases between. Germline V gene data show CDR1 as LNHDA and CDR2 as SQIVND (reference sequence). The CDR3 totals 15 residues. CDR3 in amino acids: CASSISPRGNYGYTF. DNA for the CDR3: TGTGCCAGTAGTATCAGTCCGAGAGGGAACTATGGCTACACCTTC.

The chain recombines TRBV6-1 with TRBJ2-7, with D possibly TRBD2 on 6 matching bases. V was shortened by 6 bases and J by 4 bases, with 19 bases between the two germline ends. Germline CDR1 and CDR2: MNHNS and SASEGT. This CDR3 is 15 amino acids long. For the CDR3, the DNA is TGTGCCAGCAGCGGAGGCGGGACCGGGTGGTACGAGCAGTACTTC. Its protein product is CASSGGGTGWYEQYF.

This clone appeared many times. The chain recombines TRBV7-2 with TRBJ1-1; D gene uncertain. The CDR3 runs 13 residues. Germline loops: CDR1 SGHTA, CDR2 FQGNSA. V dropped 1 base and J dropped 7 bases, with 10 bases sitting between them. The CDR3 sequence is CASSLGVGGEAFF. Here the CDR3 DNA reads TGTGCCAGCAGCTTAGGAGTAGGAGGTGAAGCTTTCTTT.

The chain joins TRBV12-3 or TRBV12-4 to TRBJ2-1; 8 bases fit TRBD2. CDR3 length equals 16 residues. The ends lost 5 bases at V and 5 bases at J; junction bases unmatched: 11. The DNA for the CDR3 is TGTGCCAGCAGTCCGGGGGGAATAGCGGGAAACAATGAGCAGTTCTTC. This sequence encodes CASSPGGIAGNNEQFF.

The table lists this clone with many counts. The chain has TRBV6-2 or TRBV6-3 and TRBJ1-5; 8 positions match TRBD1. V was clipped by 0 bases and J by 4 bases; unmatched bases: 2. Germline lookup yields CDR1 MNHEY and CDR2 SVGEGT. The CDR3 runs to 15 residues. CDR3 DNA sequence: TGTGCCAGCAGTTACTCGAGACAGGGGAATCAGCCCCAGCATTTT. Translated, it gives CASSYSRQGNQPQHF.